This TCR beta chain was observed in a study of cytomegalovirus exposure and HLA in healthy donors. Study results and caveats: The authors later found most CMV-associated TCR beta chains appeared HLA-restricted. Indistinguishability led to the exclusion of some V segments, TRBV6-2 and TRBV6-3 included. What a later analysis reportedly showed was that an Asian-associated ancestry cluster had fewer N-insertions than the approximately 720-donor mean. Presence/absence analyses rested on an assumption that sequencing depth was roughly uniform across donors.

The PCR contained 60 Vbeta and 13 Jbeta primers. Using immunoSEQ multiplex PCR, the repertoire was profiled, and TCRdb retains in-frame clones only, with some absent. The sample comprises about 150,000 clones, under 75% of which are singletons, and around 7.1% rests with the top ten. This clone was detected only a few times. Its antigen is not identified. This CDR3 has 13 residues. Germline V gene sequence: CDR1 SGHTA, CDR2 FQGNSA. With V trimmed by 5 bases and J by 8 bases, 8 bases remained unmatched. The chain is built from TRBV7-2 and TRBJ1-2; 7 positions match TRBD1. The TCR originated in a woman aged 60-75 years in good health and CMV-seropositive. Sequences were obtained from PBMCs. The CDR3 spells CASSVQGYGGYTF. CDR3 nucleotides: TGTGCCAGCAGCGTACAGGGGTATGGCGGCTACACCTTC.